The T cell receptor beta chain described here comes from a study of blood T cell repertoires in COVID-19. The CDR3 consists of 14 residues. From germline, CDR1 is SGHRS and CDR2 YFSETQ. The ends lost 4 bases at V and 6 bases at J; junction bases unmatched: 6. Assay used: immunoSEQ multiplex PCR; TCRdb lists only in-frame clones, some missing. The sample has fewer than 350,000 clones, around 90% seen once. The sequencing sample was made of peripheral blood. The J gene is TRBJ1-1, the V gene TRBV5-1; 10 bases line up with TRBD1. This sequence originates from a man between 18 and 35 years old with active or convalescent COVID-19. DNA of the CDR3: TGCGCCAGCAGCCTAAGACAGGGGGCCTCTGAAGCTTTCTTT. It is translated as CASSLRQGASEAFF.